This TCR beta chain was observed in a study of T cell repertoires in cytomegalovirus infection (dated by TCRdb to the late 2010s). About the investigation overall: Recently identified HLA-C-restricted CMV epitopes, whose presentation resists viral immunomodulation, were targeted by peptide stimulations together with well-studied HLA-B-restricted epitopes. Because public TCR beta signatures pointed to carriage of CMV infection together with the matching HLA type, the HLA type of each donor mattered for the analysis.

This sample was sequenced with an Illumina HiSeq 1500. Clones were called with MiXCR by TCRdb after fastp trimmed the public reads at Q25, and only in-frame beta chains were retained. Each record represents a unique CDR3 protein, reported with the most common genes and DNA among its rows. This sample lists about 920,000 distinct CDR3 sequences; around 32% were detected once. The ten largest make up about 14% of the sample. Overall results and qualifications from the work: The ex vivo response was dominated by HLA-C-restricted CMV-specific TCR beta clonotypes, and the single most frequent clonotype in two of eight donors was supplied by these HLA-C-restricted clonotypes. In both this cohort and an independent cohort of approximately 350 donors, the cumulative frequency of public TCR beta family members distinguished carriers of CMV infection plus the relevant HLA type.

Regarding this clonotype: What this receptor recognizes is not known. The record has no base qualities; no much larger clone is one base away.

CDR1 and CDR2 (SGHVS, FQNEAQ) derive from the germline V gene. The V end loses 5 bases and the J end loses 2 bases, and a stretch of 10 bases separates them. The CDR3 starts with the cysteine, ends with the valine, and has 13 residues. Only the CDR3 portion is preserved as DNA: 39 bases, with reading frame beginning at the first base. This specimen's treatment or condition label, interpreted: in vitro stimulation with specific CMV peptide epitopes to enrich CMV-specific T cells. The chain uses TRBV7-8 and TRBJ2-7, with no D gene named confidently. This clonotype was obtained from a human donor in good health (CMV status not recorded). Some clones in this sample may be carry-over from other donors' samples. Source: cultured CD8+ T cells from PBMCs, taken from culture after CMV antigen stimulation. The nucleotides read TGTGCCAGCAGCCCCACCCCTACCTACGAGCAGTACGTC. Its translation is CASSPTPTYEQYV.